This passage covers 29 T cell receptor beta chains from one sample sequenced in a study of blood T cell repertoires in COVID-19. Produced via immunoSEQ multiplex PCR; TCRdb's table is partial and in-frame only. The sample lists about 300,000 clones, nearly 90% occurring once. Sequenced: peripheral blood. Source of these receptors: a young man with active or convalescent COVID-19.

This clone was found once. The CDR3 DNA reads TGCGCCAGCAGCTTGGCGGGTCGTTCATCCTCCACCTTC. Translating it yields CASSLAGRSSSTF. The chain employs TRBV5-1 and TRBJ1-2; no clear D. Trimming took off 0 bases at V and 13 bases at J, with 16 bases between the two ends. The CDR3 length is 13 residues. Germline CDR1 reads SGHRS; CDR2 reads YFSETQ.

The CDR3 region is CASSYSRLTRTEAFF. CDR3 nucleotide sequence: TGTGCCAGCAGTTACTCGAGGTTAACCCGCACTGAAGCTTTCTTT. The chain has TRBV6-2 or TRBV6-3 and TRBJ1-1; no reliable D call. The CDR3 has 15 amino acids. Between the trimmed V and J ends, which lost 0 bases and 4 bases, there was a span of 12 bases. The germline gives CDR1 MNHEY, CDR2 SVGEGT.

V gene TRBV5-5 combines with J gene TRBJ1-2; D unclear. This CDR3 is built from 13 residues. The germline V gene has CDR1 SGHKS and CDR2 YYEKEE (reference sequence). V lost 8 bases to trimming and J lost 5 bases, with 16 bases between them. The CDR3, as DNA: TGTGCCAGTTGGAGCCTAACTGGGTATGGCTACACCTTC. Translating gives CASWSLTGYGYTF.

The chain joins TRBV14 to TRBJ1-3, with unresolved D. This CDR3 comprises 16 residues. V dropped 0 bases and J dropped 0 bases, with 9 bases sitting between them. Looked up from germline, CDR1 is SGHDN and CDR2 is FVKESK. The DNA for the CDR3 is TGTGCCAGCAGCCAAGACGCACAAATCTCTGGAAACACCATATATTTT. Translation gives CASSQDAQISGNTIYF.

The gene calls are TRBV7-6 and TRBJ2-7; 12 nucleotides align to TRBD2. Germline CDR1 SGHVS, CDR2 FNYEAQ. V was clipped by 4 bases and J by 6 bases; unmatched bases: 4. The CDR3 has 14 residues. CDR3 in amino acids: CASSSSSGGGEQYF. The CDR3 nucleotides are TGTGCCAGCAGCTCATCTAGCGGGGGGGGCGAGCAGTACTTC.

The chain has TRBV7-3 and TRBJ2-3; possibly TRBD2 for D (6 bases). CDR1 is SGHTA and CDR2 is FQGTGA in the germline V gene. CDR3 length equals 15 residues. The V gene lost 3 bases and the J gene lost 5 bases, with 15 bases spanning the gap. The CDR3 spells CASSFGTSRGDTQYF. The CDR3 DNA sequence: TGTGCCAGCAGCTTCGGGACTTCGAGGGGAGATACGCAGTATTTT.

The CDR3: CASSIVGQGNEQYF. CDR3 coding DNA: TGTGCCAGTAGTATAGTAGGACAGGGCAACGAGCAGTACTTC. The chain is built from TRBV19 and TRBJ2-7, with 8 bases identical to TRBD1. Germline loops: CDR1 LNHDA, CDR2 SQIVND (reference sequence). Germline trimming cut 1 base from V and 5 bases from J; bases unmatched to any gene: 4. This CDR3 is built from 14 residues.

This clone was observed once. The chain employs TRBV11-2 and TRBJ2-7; 11 bases map to TRBD2. V lost 0 bases to trimming and J lost 2 bases; unmatched junction nucleotides: 9. The CDR3 is 18 residues long. The V gene's germline CDR1 is SGHAT and CDR2 FQNNGV. The CDR3 DNA sequence: TGTGCCAGCAGCTTAGATATGACTAGCGGGGTTCGGGCCTACGAGCAGTACTTC. The encoded protein is CASSLDMTSGVRAYEQYF.

The chain joins TRBV9 to TRBJ1-6; D remains ambiguous. Trimming shortened V by 0 bases and J by 9 bases, and 13 bases separated the two germline ends. The CDR3 extends over 15 amino acids. The germline CDR1 and CDR2 sequences are SGDLS and YYNGEE. This chain's CDR3 is CASSVGEGMASPLHF. For the CDR3, the DNA is TGTGCCAGCAGCGTAGGGGAGGGAATGGCTTCACCCCTCCACTTT. The variable domain in full, completed from reference TRBV9 and TRBJ1-6, reads DSGVTQTPKHLITATGQRVTLRCSPRSGDLSVYWYQQSLDQGLQFLIQYYNGEERAKGNILERFSAQQFPDLHSELNLSSLELGDSALYFCASSVGEGMASPLHFGNGTRLTVT.

The chain employs TRBV5-4 and TRBJ1-1; D may be TRBD1 (5 bases). CDR1 and CDR2 (germline): SGHNT, YYREEE (reference sequence). CDR3 length: 14 amino acids. Trimming removed 7 bases at V and 5 bases at J, with 18 bases between. CDR3 sequence reads: CASLTGPGETEAFF. In nucleotides, the CDR3 is TGTGCCAGCTTGACCGGGCCGGGGGAAACTGAAGCTTTCTTT. The variable domain in full, completed from reference TRBV5-4 and TRBJ1-1, reads ETGVTQSPTHLIKTRGQQVTLRCSSQSGHNTVSWYQQALGQGPQFIFQYYREEENGRGNFPPRFSGLQFPNYSSELNVNALELDDSALYLCASLTGPGETEAFFGQGTRLTVV.

The V and J genes are TRBV20-1 and TRBJ2-1; D may be TRBD2 (6 bases). Germline values: CDR1 DFQATT, CDR2 SNEGSKA (reference sequence). Trimming removed 3 bases from V and 9 bases from J, with 15 bases in between. This CDR3 has 13 amino acids. DNA of the CDR3: TGCAGTGCTAGTACGGGGGACCCTGTTGAGCAGTTCTTC. Translation gives CSASTGDPVEQFF.

The chain has TRBV9 and TRBJ2-7; TRBD1 matches 9 bases. The germline CDR1 and CDR2 sequences are SGDLS and YYNGEE. This CDR3 is 15 amino acids long. With 1 base clipped from V and 6 bases from J, the junction kept 8 bases outside the gene matches. CDR3 sequence reads: CASSVQGTGFFEQYF. Here the CDR3 DNA reads TGTGCCAGCAGCGTACAGGGGACAGGGTTTTTCGAGCAGTACTTC.

This clone appeared once. The chain employs TRBV6-5 and TRBJ2-3; D remains ambiguous. Trimming took off 8 bases at V and 0 bases at J, with 6 bases between the two ends. The CDR3 length is 12 residues. Germline CDR1 is MNHEY and CDR2 is SVGAGI. CDR3: CASGLSTDTQYF. For the CDR3, the DNA is TGTGCCAGCGGGCTAAGCACAGATACGCAGTATTTT.

The chain joins TRBV11-3 to TRBJ2-3, with TRBD2 matching 16 bases. The CDR3 length is 16 residues. Germline V lookup: CDR1 SGHNT, CDR2 YENEEA. The J segment lost 7 bases and the V segment lost 4 bases, leaving 5 bases of the junction unmatched. As DNA, the CDR3 is TGTGCCAGCAGCTCTGGGACTAGCGGGGGGGTAAATACGCAGTATTTT. This encodes CASSSGTSGGVNTQYF.

The genes are TRBV6-1 and TRBJ1-1; D is unclear. The V gene's germline CDR1 is MNHNS and CDR2 SASEGT. CDR3 length: 13 amino acids. Deletions cut 5 bases from V and 4 bases from J, with 11 bases between. CDR3 DNA sequence: TGTGCCAGCAGTTATTCACAGCTCACTGAAGCTTTCTTT. This gives the protein CASSYSQLTEAFF.

The chain recombines TRBV29-1 with TRBJ2-7; 11 nucleotides line up with TRBD1. The CDR3 is made up of 16 amino acids. V shed 0 bases and J 4 bases; nucleotides not matched to a gene: 8. CDR1 and CDR2 (germline): SQVTM, ANQGSEA. The CDR3 DNA reads TGCAGCGTTGAAGATGAAGGGGACAGGGGGTATTACGAGCAGTACTTC. This translates into CSVEDEGDRGYYEQYF.

In its sample, this clone was seen a few times. The chain links TRBV5-1 to TRBJ2-2; maybe TRBD2 (5 bases). Trimming took 5 bases from V and 0 from J, leaving 11 bases between them. Germline V gene lookup returns CDR1 SGHRS and CDR2 YFSETQ. CDR3 size: 15 residues. This chain's CDR3 is CASSYGNSNTGELFF. Written as DNA, the CDR3 is TGCGCCAGCAGTTACGGGAATTCGAACACCGGGGAGCTGTTTTTT.

The chain joins TRBV5-1 to TRBJ2-7; the match to TRBD1 covers 7 bases. CDR3 length: 14 amino acids. CDR1 is SGHRS and CDR2 is YFSETQ in the germline V gene. The V gene end was trimmed by 4 bases and the J gene end by 4 bases; junction bases not matched to a gene: 8. In DNA, the CDR3 is TGCGCCAGCAGCACAGACCCGGGACAGTACGAGCAGTACTTC. Amino acids: CASSTDPGQYEQYF. The full variable domain, its missing parts supplied by reference TRBV5-1 and TRBJ2-7, is KAGVTQTPRYLIKTRGQQVTLSCSPISGHRSVSWYQQTPGQGLQFLFEYFSETQRNKGNFPGRFSGRQFSNSRSEMNVSTLELGDSALYLCASSTDPGQYEQYFGPGTRLTVT.

The chain is built from TRBV6-2 or TRBV6-3 and TRBJ1-2; D gene uncertain. Germline CDR1 MNHEY, CDR2 SVGEGT. Trimming pared 0 bases from V and 4 bases from J, leaving 6 bases between. The CDR3 contains 13 residues. The CDR3 nucleotides are TGTGCCAGCAGTTACTCGTCCATCTATGGCTACACCTTC. Translation gives CASSYSSIYGYTF.

This clone was seen a single time. V is TRBV24-1 and J is TRBJ1-2; TRBD1 might be the D (5 bases). Germline V gene lookup returns CDR1 KGHDR and CDR2 SFDVKD. The CDR3 has 16 residues. V lost 9 bases to trimming and J lost 3 bases, with 22 bases between them. CDR3 sequence (DNA): TGTGCCACCCTCGGTGACAGCACGTACCACTACTATGGCTACACCTTC. Its translation: CATLGDSTYHYYGYTF.

The chain is built from TRBV10-3 and TRBJ1-1, with D perhaps matching TRBD1 (5 bases). Germline lookup yields CDR1 ENHRY and CDR2 SYGVKD. The CDR3 sequence is 11 residues long. V lost 11 bases, J lost 4 bases, and 11 bases lay in between. As DNA, the CDR3 is TGTGCCGCGGGGGAATTCACTGAAGCTTTCTTT. This sequence encodes CAAGEFTEAFF.

This rearrangement joins TRBV9 to TRBJ2-3, with 7 bases aligning to TRBD2. Germline trimming cut 4 bases from V and 2 bases from J; bases unmatched to any gene: 10. This CDR3 is built from 16 residues. Germline values: CDR1 SGDLS, CDR2 YYNGEE. CDR3 sequence: CASSQSGGGNTDTQYF. In DNA form, the CDR3 reads TGTGCCAGCAGCCAAAGTGGGGGGGGTAACACAGATACGCAGTATTTT.

This chain joins TRBV7-9 and TRBJ1-2, with 8 bases fitting TRBD1. The length of the CDR3 is 15 residues. V trimming: 5 bases; J trimming: 3 bases; junction bases outside the gene matches: 8. Germline values: CDR1 SEHNR, CDR2 FQNEAQ (reference sequence). CDR3 residues: CASSPGGAQDYGYTF. Here the CDR3 DNA reads TGTGCCAGCAGCCCAGGGGGCGCCCAGGACTATGGCTACACCTTC.

This clone was seen once. The V and J genes are TRBV28 and TRBJ2-7; 10 bases fit TRBD1. From germline, CDR1 is MDHEN and CDR2 SYDVKM. J gave up 2 bases and V 4 bases, and 5 bases lay outside the gene matches. The CDR3 totals 15 residues. The CDR3 DNA reads as TGTGCCAGCAGTTCGGGACAGGGGACTCCCTACGAGCAGTACTTC. Translating gives CASSSGQGTPYEQYF.

The chain joins TRBV5-1 to TRBJ2-5, with D tentatively TRBD2 (6 bases). V gave up 2 bases and J gave up 5 bases, with 10 bases separating them. The CDR3 runs to 13 residues. Germline-derived CDR1 and CDR2 are SGHRS and YFSETQ. The DNA for the CDR3 is TGCGCCAGCAGCTTTCTCGCGGGGGAGACCCAGTACTTC. Translated: CASSFLAGETQYF.

The chain carries TRBV24-1 and TRBJ2-2, with D uncertain. Trimming left V 5 bases short and J 7 bases short, with 10 bases between. Germline loops: CDR1 KGHDR, CDR2 SFDVKD. The CDR3 runs to 13 residues. The CDR3 loop is CATSALTNGELFF. The CDR3 nucleotides are TGTGCCACCAGTGCCCTGACAAACGGGGAGCTGTTTTTT.

The rearrangement joins TRBV6-2 or TRBV6-3 to TRBJ2-7, with 9 nucleotides matching TRBD1. The CDR3 is 16 residues long. The germline CDR1 and CDR2 sequences are MNHEY and SVGEGT. V lost 5 bases, J lost 5 bases, and 13 bases stayed unmatched. Written as DNA, the CDR3 is TGTGCCAGCAGTCCCCGGACCGGGACAGGGCGCGACGAGCAGTACTTC. Translation gives CASSPRTGTGRDEQYF.

A remark on this clone: The junction differs from germline at one of its ends, possibly a read error. This rearrangement joins TRBV5-6 to TRBJ2-7; D not certain. From germline, CDR1 is SGHDT and CDR2 YYEEEE. CDR3 length: 13 amino acids. CDR3 residues: CASNLRVGLEQYF. In DNA, the CDR3 is TGTGCCAGCAACTTGCGCGTTGGGCTCGAGCAGTACTTC. The full variable domain, rest sourced from reference TRBV5-6 and TRBJ2-7, is DAGVTQSPTHLIKTRGQQVTLRCSPKSGHDTVSWYQQALGQGPQFIFQYYEEEERQRGNFPDRFSGHQFPNYSSELNVNALLLGDSALYLCASNLRVGLEQYFGPGTRLTVT.

This chain links TRBV10-2 with TRBJ1-1; TRBD1 agrees at 8 bases. In germline, CDR1 is WSHSY, CDR2 SAAADI. The CDR3 is 15 amino acids. The J segment lost 7 bases and the V segment lost 3 bases, leaving 10 bases of the junction unmatched. CDR3 loop: CASSDPDRGKLEAFF. CDR3 coding DNA: TGCGCCAGCAGTGACCCCGACAGGGGTAAGCTTGAAGCTTTCTTT.